These 13 T cell receptor beta chains came from one sample sequenced in a study of human CD8 memory T cell subsets. Progenitor exhausted-like CD8+ memory cells (TPEX) were CCR7+ PD-1+ TIGIT+. Libraries targeted TCR beta using 5' RACE with UMIs. TCRdb reworked the 5' RACE reads into one entry per CDR3 protein, no DNA. This table lists about 9,000 distinct CDR3 sequences. The sequencing input was CD8+ T cells from PBMCs. The receptors derive from a human donor in good health.

V and J are TRBV7-9 and TRBJ1-3; TCRdb's D gene call, TRBD1, goes unchecked for lack of DNA. This CDR3 is 15 amino acids long. From germline, CDR1 is SEHNR and CDR2 FQNEAQ (reference sequence). The CDR3 is CASTPTGEPGNTIYF.

This chain joins TRBV7-9 and TRBJ1-4; the D call of TRBD1 rests on TCRdb alone, since no DNA is present to check it. The CDR3 is 16 residues long. The germline V gene encodes CDR1 SEHNR and CDR2 FQNEAQ (reference sequence). The CDR3 region is CASSLAQGDRNEKLFF. Combining the CDR3 with reference TRBV7-9 and TRBJ1-4 gives the whole variable domain DTGVSQNPRHKITKRGQNVTFRCDPISEHNRLYWYRQTLGQGPEFLTYFQNEAQLEKSRLLSDRFSAERPKGSFSTLEIQRTEQGDSAMYLCASSLAQGDRNEKLFFGSGTQLSVL.

The rearrangement joins TRBV12-3 or TRBV12-4 to TRBJ2-7. The CDR3 spans 13 residues. The CDR3: CASSFGTSHEQYF.

The chain is built from TRBV7-6 and TRBJ2-2. Per the germline V gene, CDR1 is SGHVS and CDR2 is FNYEAQ. The CDR3 is 12 residues long. The CDR3 reads CASSSISGELFF.

Considering frequency, this clonotype is medium-sized. The CDR3 reads CASSPRGQYEQYF. The chain links TRBV7-9 to TRBJ2-7; lacking DNA, the TRBD1 call made by TCRdb goes unchecked. This CDR3 comprises 13 residues. Germline V gene data show CDR1 as SEHNR and CDR2 as FQNEAQ (reference sequence).

The chain carries TRBV6-2 or TRBV6-3 and TRBJ1-1. Germline V lookup: CDR1 MNHEY, CDR2 SVGEGT. The CDR3 sequence is 14 residues long. CDR3: CASSYHGGLPEAFF.

V gene TRBV6-2 or TRBV6-3 combines with J gene TRBJ2-2; without DNA, the TCRdb call of TRBD2 cannot be checked. Germline V gene data show CDR1 as MNHEY and CDR2 as SVGEGT. The CDR3 spans 14 residues. CDR3 region: CASNNRAHTGELFF.

This chain joins TRBV7-3 and TRBJ2-5; TCRdb's D call of TRBD1 is untestable without DNA. The CDR3 is made up of 15 amino acids. The germline V gene has CDR1 SGHTA and CDR2 FQGTGA. The CDR3 here is CASSLYGQGQETQYF. Full variable domain (missing parts from reference TRBV7-3 and TRBJ2-5): GAGVSQTPSNKVTEKGKYVELRCDPISGHTALYWYRQSLGQGPEFLIYFQGTGAADDSGLPNDRFFAVRPEGSVSTLKIQRTERGDSAVYLCASSLYGQGQETQYFGPGTRLLVL.

This clonotype counts as medium-sized by frequency. V usage is TRBV6-2 or TRBV6-3 and J usage is TRBJ2-1; lacking DNA, the TRBD1 call made by TCRdb goes unchecked. The germline gives CDR1 MNHEY, CDR2 SVGEGT. The CDR3 consists of 14 residues. CDR3 in amino acids: CASSYDRGYNEQFF.

V is TRBV9 and J is TRBJ2-5; as DNA is missing, the TRBD1 call by TCRdb cannot be tested. This CDR3 is 18 amino acids long. CDR1 SGDLS and CDR2 YYNGEE come from the germline V gene. The CDR3 loop reads CASSSRTGGDVLGETQYF.

This clonotype is classed as large by frequency. This sequence joins TRBV20-1 and TRBJ2-1; the TRBD1 assignment by TCRdb is unverifiable without DNA. CDR1 is DFQATT and CDR2 is SNEGSKA in the germline V gene (reference sequence). The CDR3 has 14 residues. CDR3 protein: CSASPGRVYNEQFF.

This clonotype is identified as medium-sized from frequency. V usage is TRBV29-1 and J usage is TRBJ2-7. This CDR3 has 13 amino acids. The germline V gene has CDR1 SQVTM and CDR2 ANQGSEA. The CDR3 loop reads CSVEGLAVPGQYF.

This clonotype shows up as medium-sized (0.01 to 0.1%) by frequency. This rearrangement joins TRBV30 to TRBJ2-7; with no DNA, the TCRdb D assignment of TRBD1 cannot be verified. The CDR3 contains 15 residues. Germline assignment: CDR1 GTSNPN and CDR2 SVGIG (reference sequence). Here the CDR3 reads CAWSAHDFSSYEQYF.